The rows below give T cell receptor beta chains drawn from one sample of a study of human T cells and chemical hapten exposure. TCRdb recomputed calls from the RACE reads with MiXCR, one row per CDR3 protein. Of approximately 350,000 distinct CDR3 sequences listed, roughly 6.9% are singletons. The starting material was whole blood, obtained in connection with sensitization to the hapten diphenylcyclopropenone (DPC). All receptors come from a woman aged 18 to 35 with alopecia areata. Some clones in this sample may be carry-over from other donors' samples. Each CDR3 is given with its conserved first and last residue. A D gene is named only where the DNA matches it firmly. Rows may omit the clone size; those that give it use once, few, many or a size class.

D: NA
V: TRBV6-6
J: TRBJ2-3
size: few
DNA: TGTGCCAGCAGTTACGATGGGGAGGTAGATACGCAGTATTTT
CDR3: CASSYDGEVDTQYF

D: NA
V: TRBV20-1
J: TRBJ1-4
size: few
DNA: TGCAGTGCTAGAGATCAGGGTGAAAAACTGTTTTTT
CDR3: CSARDQGEKLFF

D: NA
V: TRBV10-3
J: TRBJ1-1
size: NA
DNA: TGTGCCATCAAGGGCCCCGAAATGAACACTGAAGCTTTCTTT
CDR3: CAIKGPEMNTEAFF

D: NA
V: TRBV27
J: TRBJ1-6
size: few
DNA: TGTGCCAGCAAATTGACAGGAGAAAATTCACCCCTCCACTTT
CDR3: CASKLTGENSPLHF

D: NA
V: TRBV6-1
J: TRBJ1-5
size: NA
DNA: TGTGCCAGCAGTGAAGCGGGGATACCCCAGCATTTT
CDR3: CASSEAGIPQHF

D: TRBD2
V: TRBV7-6
J: TRBJ2-2
size: few
DNA: TGTGCCAGCAGCTCGGGACTAGCGGTGAACACCGGGGAGCTGTTTTTT
CDR3: CASSSGLAVNTGELFF

D: NA
V: TRBV6-1
J: TRBJ2-4
size: many
DNA: TGTGCCACTGAAGGGAAATTGGAAAACATTCAGTACTTC
CDR3: CATEGKLENIQYF

D: TRBD2
V: TRBV4-2
J: TRBJ2-2
size: NA
DNA: TGTGCCAGCAGCCCACAGACTAGCGGGGGGGCGGCCACCGGGGAGCTGTTTTTT
CDR3: CASSPQTSGGAATGELFF

D: TRBD1
V: TRBV7-2
J: TRBJ2-5
size: few
DNA: TGTGCCAGCAGCTTAAACAGGGGGCTTCTCGAGACCCAGTACTTC
CDR3: CASSLNRGLLETQYF

D: TRBD1
V: TRBV29-1
J: TRBJ1-2
size: few
DNA: TGCAGCGTGTGGACAGGGGGCGCCTATGGCTACACCTTC
CDR3: CSVWTGGAYGYTF

D: NA
V: TRBV3-1
J: TRBJ1-1
size: NA
DNA: TGTGCCAGCAGCCCGGGACGGATAACCTTTCTGAACACTGAAGCTTTCTTT
CDR3: CASSPGRITFLNTEAFF

D: NA
V: TRBV6-5
J: TRBJ1-2
size: few
DNA: TGTGCCAGCAGTTACCGAACGGACAGCTACTATGGCTACACCTTC
CDR3: CASSYRTDSYYGYTF

D: NA
V: TRBV11-3
J: TRBJ1-6
size: many
DNA: TGTGCCAGCAGCCGACAGGATAATTCACCCCTCCACTTT
CDR3: CASSRQDNSPLHF

D: NA
V: TRBV29-1
J: TRBJ2-3
size: NA
DNA: TGCAGCGTTGACGCCGATCCTTTGGGCACAGATACGCAGTATTTT
CDR3: CSVDADPLGTDTQYF

D: NA
V: TRBV4-1
J: TRBJ1-2
size: many
DNA: TGCGCCAGCAGCGCACTAGGCACCTATGGCTACACCTTC
CDR3: CASSALGTYGYTF

D: NA
V: TRBV12-3/TRBV12-4
J: TRBJ1-2
size: few
DNA: TGTGCCACTCGTAGAAACGGTAGAAGAGGCAATGGCTACACCTTC
CDR3: CATRRNGRRGNGYTF

D: NA
V: TRBV10-3
J: TRBJ2-3
size: many
DNA: TGTGCCATCAGTGGCGGAGAAGGCACAGATACGCAGTATTTT
CDR3: CAISGGEGTDTQYF

D: NA
V: TRBV12-3/TRBV12-4
J: TRBJ2-3
size: NA
DNA: TGTGCCAGCAGTTTGAAGGAAACAGATACGCAGTATTTT
CDR3: CASSLKETDTQYF

D: NA
V: TRBV6-6
J: TRBJ1-5
size: many
DNA: TGTGCCAGCAGTTACTCGGGAGGGAGCAATCAGCCCCAGCATTTT
CDR3: CASSYSGGSNQPQHF

D: NA
V: TRBV4-2
J: TRBJ2-3
size: NA
DNA: TGTGCCAGCAGCCAAGCTGCTAGTATTGCAGATACGCAGTATTTT
CDR3: CASSQAASIADTQYF

D: NA
V: TRBV28
J: TRBJ2-3
size: many
DNA: TGTGCCAGCAGACCTATCCTAGAAACTCAGACAGATACGCAGTATTTT
CDR3: CASRPILETQTDTQYF

D: NA
V: TRBV20-1
J: TRBJ2-3
size: few
DNA: TGCAGTGCCCCTACGACCGCAACTAGCACAGATACGCAGTATTTT
CDR3: CSAPTTATSTDTQYF

D: NA
V: TRBV6-2/TRBV6-3
J: TRBJ2-3
size: NA
DNA: TGTGCCAGCAGTTCCACCCCACAAGCCAACACAGATACGCAGTATTTT
CDR3: CASSSTPQANTDTQYF

D: NA
V: TRBV5-6
J: TRBJ2-4
size: NA
DNA: TGTGCCAGCAGCTTAGGGGCTCAGAGAAACATTCAGTACTTC
CDR3: CASSLGAQRNIQYF

D: TRBD1
V: TRBV28
J: TRBJ2-5
size: NA
DNA: TGTGCCAGCAGTGCCTGGGGACAGGGGGCAGAGACCCAGTACTTC
CDR3: CASSAWGQGAETQYF

D: NA
V: TRBV4-3
J: TRBJ2-7
size: few
DNA: TGCGCCAGCAGCCAAGGGGTACCTGGCTACGAGCAGTACTTC
CDR3: CASSQGVPGYEQYF

D: NA
V: TRBV4-1
J: TRBJ1-5
size: few
DNA: TGCGCCAGCAGCCCGTACCAATATAGCAATCAGCCCCAGCATTTT
CDR3: CASSPYQYSNQPQHF

D: NA
V: TRBV7-2
J: TRBJ2-3
size: many
DNA: TGTGCCAGCACGATCGGGGTCCAAGATACGCAGTATTTT
CDR3: CASTIGVQDTQYF

D: NA
V: TRBV5-6
J: TRBJ1-1
size: NA
DNA: TGTGCCAGCAGCTTGGCAGGGCGCCACACTGAAGCTTTCTTT
CDR3: CASSLAGRHTEAFF

D: TRBD2
V: TRBV12-3/TRBV12-4
J: TRBJ2-1
size: many
DNA: TGTGCCAGCAGTTTCCACATGACTAGCGGGGATGGTGAGCAGTTCTTC
CDR3: CASSFHMTSGDGEQFF

D: TRBD1
V: TRBV6-1
J: TRBJ1-1
size: few
DNA: TGTGCCAGCAGTAGTTATGGGGCCACATCTTCCGCGACAGGGGGAGGAACTGAAGCTTTCTTT
CDR3: CASSSYGATSSATGGGTEAFF

D: NA
V: TRBV4-3
J: TRBJ2-7
size: many
DNA: TGCGCCAGCAGCCAAGATTTCCGGTTCGACTTCCCCTACGAGCAGTACTTC
CDR3: CASSQDFRFDFPYEQYF

D: NA
V: TRBV12-3/TRBV12-4
J: TRBJ2-7
size: many
DNA: TGTGCCAGCAGTTTAGCGCGACCCTACGAGCAGTACTTC
CDR3: CASSLARPYEQYF

D: NA
V: TRBV5-1
J: TRBJ1-4
size: NA
DNA: TGCGCCAGCGGGCGAGGGGAAGAGGGTGAAAAACTGTTTTTT
CDR3: CASGRGEEGEKLFF

D: NA
V: TRBV7-2
J: TRBJ1-1
size: NA
DNA: TGTGCCAGCAGAACTCAGGGGATGAACACTGAAGCTTTCTTT
CDR3: CASRTQGMNTEAFF

D: TRBD2
V: TRBV5-1
J: TRBJ2-5
size: NA
DNA: TGCGCCAGCAGCCCAGCGGGGGGTAGCGGGGTGAAGACCCAGTACTTC
CDR3: CASSPAGGSGVKTQYF

D: NA
V: TRBV29-1
J: TRBJ2-7
size: many
DNA: TGCAGCGTCCGTCGGCAAGGGGAGCAGTACTTC
CDR3: CSVRRQGEQYF

D: TRBD2
V: TRBV18
J: TRBJ2-1
size: few
DNA: TGTGCCAGCTCTCGGCGGGAGGAGCAGTTCTTC
CDR3: CASSRREEQFF

D: TRBD2
V: TRBV7-2
J: TRBJ2-7
size: few
DNA: TGTGCCAGCAGCCATTCCCCCCTAAGCGGGGGGGCTTACTTTCCCTACGAGCAGTACTTC
CDR3: CASSHSPLSGGAYFPYEQYF

D: NA
V: TRBV5-1
J: TRBJ2-5
size: few
DNA: TGCGCCAGCAGCTTGGAGGCCAGAAGAGAGACCCAGTACTTC
CDR3: CASSLEARRETQYF

D: TRBD1
V: TRBV9
J: TRBJ2-3
size: NA
DNA: TGTGCCAGCAGCCCGAGTTTCCGACAGGGGACCACAGATACGCAGTATTTT
CDR3: CASSPSFRQGTTDTQYF

D: NA
V: TRBV11-2
J: TRBJ2-3
size: many
DNA: TGTGCCAGCAGCCCAAGCCGGGCTAGACAGTATTTT
CDR3: CASSPSRARQYF

D: NA
V: TRBV2
J: TRBJ1-1
size: NA
DNA: TGTGCCAGTACGACGGCCAGGGAGACTGAAGCTTTCTTT
CDR3: CASTTARETEAFF

D: TRBD1
V: TRBV6-5
J: TRBJ2-1
size: few
DNA: TGTGCCAGCAGTTACGACAGGGGGCTTTCCTACAATGAGCAGTTCTTC
CDR3: CASSYDRGLSYNEQFF

D: TRBD1
V: TRBV5-1
J: TRBJ1-3
size: NA
DNA: TGCGCCAGCAGCTTCGGGGACAGAGGAAACACCATATATTTT
CDR3: CASSFGDRGNTIYF

D: NA
V: TRBV7-2
J: TRBJ2-7
size: few
DNA: TGTGCCAGCAGCAACGACAGGTCGCCGGCTAATTGGCAGTACTTC
CDR3: CASSNDRSPANWQYF

D: NA
V: TRBV20-1
J: TRBJ1-1
size: many
DNA: TGCAGTGCTAGAGACTACAGGGTCACTGAAGCTTTCTTT
CDR3: CSARDYRVTEAFF

D: TRBD1
V: TRBV7-6
J: TRBJ1-5
size: many
DNA: TGTGCCAGCAGCTTAGGGTCAGGGGGCGCCTATAGCAATCAGCCCCAGCATTTT
CDR3: CASSLGSGGAYSNQPQHF

D: NA
V: TRBV12-3/TRBV12-4
J: TRBJ1-5
size: few
DNA: TGTGCCAGCAGGTGGACAGAAGGACAGCCCCAGCATTTT
CDR3: CASRWTEGQPQHF

D: NA
V: TRBV7-9
J: TRBJ2-7
size: many
DNA: TGTGCCAGCAGCGTACGGGGGAAGGGCCCGACCGACTACGAGCAGTACTTC
CDR3: CASSVRGKGPTDYEQYF

D: NA
V: TRBV7-6
J: TRBJ1-2
size: few
DNA: TGTGCCAGCAGCTTGGGGGAAGAGCATGGCTACACCTTC
CDR3: CASSLGEEHGYTF

D: NA
V: TRBV4-3
J: TRBJ2-7
size: many
DNA: TGCGCCAGCAGCCAAGATTTGGGCAGGGGCAACGAGCAGTACTTC
CDR3: CASSQDLGRGNEQYF

D: NA
V: TRBV5-1
J: TRBJ2-7
size: few
DNA: TGCGCCAGCAGCTCCACCGTACAGGGAAGCGGCGAGCAGTACTTC
CDR3: CASSSTVQGSGEQYF